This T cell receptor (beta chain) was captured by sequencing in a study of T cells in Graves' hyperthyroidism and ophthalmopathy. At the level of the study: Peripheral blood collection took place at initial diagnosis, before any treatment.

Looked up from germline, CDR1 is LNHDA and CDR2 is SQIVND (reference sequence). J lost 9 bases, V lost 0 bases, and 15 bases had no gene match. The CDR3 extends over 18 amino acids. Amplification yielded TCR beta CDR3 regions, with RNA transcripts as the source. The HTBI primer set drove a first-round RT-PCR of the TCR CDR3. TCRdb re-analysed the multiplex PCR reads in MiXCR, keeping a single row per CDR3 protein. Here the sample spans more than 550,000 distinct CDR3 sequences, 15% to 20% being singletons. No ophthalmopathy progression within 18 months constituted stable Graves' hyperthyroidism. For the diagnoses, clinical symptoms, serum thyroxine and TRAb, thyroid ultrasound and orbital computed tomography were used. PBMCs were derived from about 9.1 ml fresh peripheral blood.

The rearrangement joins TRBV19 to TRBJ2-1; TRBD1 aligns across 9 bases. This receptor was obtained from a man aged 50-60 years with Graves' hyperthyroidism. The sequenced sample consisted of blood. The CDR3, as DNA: TGTGCCAGTAGTATAGAGGTTTGGGGGACAGGGAAGGCTGGTGAGCAGTTCTTC. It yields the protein CASSIEVWGTGKAGEQFF.